Included here is one TCR beta chain sequence, with context. Its antigen is not yet known. No base qualities exist here, and no much larger clone lies one base off it. These data belong to a study of blood T cell repertoires in COVID-19 (dated by TCRdb to the early 2020s). Notes on the research overall: Samples covering the acute and convalescent phases of COVID-19 were provided by collaborators in the United States, Italy and Spain. The repertoires were made available in a free public database intended to serve as a resource for research on the immune response to SARS-CoV-2. Sample metadata almost always included a de-identified subject ID, COVID-19 status, age in years and sex. The dataset comprised deeply sampled blood TCRbeta repertoires from subjects exposed to, actively infected with, or recovered from COVID-19. The material from the prospective study consisted of cDNA or gDNA derived from T cells, B-cell-depleted T cells, or PBMCs. The samples were drawn from the first 160 participants of the ongoing ImmuneRACE study and from over a thousand subjects provided by 6 global collaborators. Where HLA class I and class II types were available, the types were taken from metadata supplied by the sample provider, not from assay-based typing. Results and caveats for the whole study, not just this receptor: The amount of clinical and demographic metadata varied by source and participant and was provided uncurated.

Participants in the prospective study were aged about 18 to 100 years, lived in 20 to 30 United States geographic areas, and enrolled through a virtual design. To assign participants to cohorts, the prospective study relied on clinical history that participants themselves reported in a screening survey and a study questionnaire. Recovered participants in ImmuneRACE Cohort 3 were defined by two consecutive negative NP/OP PCR tests, clearance by a healthcare professional, or resolution of symptoms. In the prospective study, mobile phlebotomists collected whole blood, serum and a nasopharyngeal or oropharyngeal swab from each participant. Additional blood draws and questionnaires over an approximately 2-month period could optionally be provided by prospective study participants. Before DNA extraction, blood samples from the prospective study were shipped at room temperature or frozen. The immunoSEQ Assay, a bias-controlled multiplex PCR, was used to amplify TCRbeta CDR3 regions from genomic DNA. The original methods were these. The number of nucleated cells in each sample was estimated from the amplification of reference gene primers within the assay. To quantify the absolute abundance of each unique TCRbeta CDR3 rearrangement, sequence reads were collapsed and filtered. For each sample, productive Simpson clonality was calculated by taking the square root of Simpson's diversity index across productive rearrangements. TCRdb obtained this table from immuneACCESS and retained in-frame rearrangements with V and J assigned. These tables miss some clones; where compared with another copy, unresolved V genes account for less than half of the shortfall, and the remainder is unexplained. Clone size and the V and J calls come from that table; the DNA yielded D and trimming. The sample table lists around 62,000 clones, 88% of them with a count of one. 9.5% to 13% of the sample is taken by the ten largest.

From V the trimming removes 3 bases and from J it removes 0 bases, while the gene matches leave 4 bases of the junction unaccounted for. The CDR3 runs 17 residues from the cysteine to the phenylalanine. Of all the DNA, just the CDR3 is kept, 51 bases in frame from base 1. In the germline V gene, CDR1 corresponds to SGHVS and CDR2 to FQNEAQ. The chain was built from TRBV7-8 and TRBJ2-1, with 11 bases in between that match TRBD2. The receptor was derived from a middle-aged woman who had recovered from COVID-19. The specimen sequenced was PBMCs or T cells enriched from blood (not recorded which). The bases read TGTGCCAGCAGCTTTTTAGCGGGGGGGCGCTCCTACAATGAGCAGTTCTTC. Translated, this gives CASSFLAGGRSYNEQFF.